This T cell receptor beta chain emerged from a study of cytomegalovirus exposure and HLA in healthy donors (dated by TCRdb to about 2017). With respect to the entire study: An earlier analysis of some 500 of the donors reported 250 to 300 Gb of sequence data and 120 million or so unique TCR beta sequences from about 179 million T cells. The T cell repertoires of around 670 subjects were profiled by immunosequencing and related to cytomegalovirus serostatus. The study combined high-throughput TCR immunosequencing, statistical association of individual TCRs with disease status, and machine learning to predict cytomegalovirus infection status. Rather than drawing on any new phenotypic data, the later analysis identified candidate immune exposures from TCR beta sequences and the way those sequences occurred across donors. All discovery cohort repertoires had been generated on a single sequencing platform. A later genetic analysis took genome-wide SNP genotypes for about 65% of the 666 donors and used that subset as a discovery cohort. An earlier analysis of around 540 of the donors applied high-throughput TCR beta sequencing to assess whether each TCR beta V gene segment acted as functional or pseudogenic. The study was designed to test whether signatures of past pathogen exposure could be identified by cataloging public T cell receptors. Approximately 310 gigabases of sequencing data and approximately 80 million unique TCR sequences were included in an early release covering about 620 HLA-typed donors. Class I and class II HLA loci were covered by the typing at four-digit resolution. In a later analysis, previously published TCR beta repertoires from about 640 donors were re-analyzed and high-resolution HLA genotyping was added so that TCR occurrence patterns could be studied. The number of donors typed differed by locus, with about 629-630 for A, B, C, DRB1 and DQB1, around 500 for DQA1, 606 for DPA1, and approximately 470 for DPB1. Because of strong linkage in the cohort, roughly five DR-DQ haplotypes were treated as single units for association and clustering. Along with the 666-subject first cohort, a separate validation cohort of over a hundred different subjects was used. Among some 400 genotyped donors of the cohort, an average of around 220,000 unique TCR beta nucleotide sequences was sequenced per donor, of which about 19% were non-productive. Donor age, sex, ethnicity and CMV serostatus were collected together with the repertoire data. The genetic ancestry cluster associated with self-reported Caucasian donors included 81% of the approximately 410 genotyped donors.

Receptor libraries were prepared by the immunoSEQ multiplex PCR assay. For the multiplex PCR, a mixture combining 60 forward primers for TCR Vbeta segments and 13 reverse primers for TCR Jbeta segments was used. Amplification of the CDR3 region of rearranged TCR beta genes was performed with a multiplex PCR assay on genomic DNA. The Illumina HiSeq System was used to sequence the amplified TCR beta libraries as 87-base-pair reads. The authors processed their data as follows. Across the 700 or so repertoires, a later analysis counted roughly 84 million unique TCR beta chains, around 11 million of which were shared by at least two donors. A nearest-neighbor algorithm error-corrected the raw reads and collapsed the reads into unique sequences, merging closely related sequences to remove PCR and sequencing errors. Alignment of CDR3 sequences to IMGT reference sequences was used to assign V, D and J gene segments. Each retained sequence needed at least a six-nucleotide match to both a V gene segment and a J gene segment. A rearrangement counted as productive if the CDR3 had no stop codons and remained in frame with V and J, and every other rearrangement counted as non-productive. Following IMGT convention, CDR3 was defined as the stretch from the second conserved V-encoded cysteine to the conserved J-encoded phenylalanine. Sequences without an unambiguous match to a single V gene segment were excluded from the earlier analysis of almost 600 of the donors. An earlier analysis of several hundred of the donors classified V segments as functional when productive rearrangements were above 56.7% and as segregating when the standard deviation between donors was above 5%. A statistical classification framework was built for diagnosing cytomegalovirus status from the catalog of TCR beta chain sequences. In a later analysis, TCR nucleotide sequences were compared against IMGT/GENE-DB human TR gene sequences so that V and J genes could be assigned. A later analysis assigned CDR3 sequences and most-parsimonious VDJ recombination scenarios with the TCRdist pipeline. In a later analysis, each TCR beta chain was defined by its CDR3 amino acid sequence together with its V-gene family, and reads lacking a unique V-gene family were excluded. As a way to deal with suspected cross-contamination and a sequencing artifact, a later analysis dropped hundreds of nucleotide sequences that were highly shared and had low generation probability. In a later analysis, a clonal expansion index for each public chain was calculated from normalized within-repertoire ranks of inferred template counts. In a later analysis, generation probabilities were computed using a VDJ recombination model fitted to out-of-frame rearrangements, and the results were checked against IGoR. In a later analysis, TCR-TCR, TCR-HLA and TCR-CMV co-occurrence was scored with hypergeometric tests, and a repertoire-size bias correction was applied to TCR pairs. A later analysis estimated false discovery rates by permuting HLA or CMV assignments 20 times. In a later analysis, co-occurring TCRs were grouped using DBSCAN, with TCRdist sequence similarity added in when clustering inside HLA-allele-positive subsets. Co-occurrence clustering excluded repertoires with fewer than 30,000 or more than 120,000 public chains, plus five with anomalous nucleotide sharing. The table was pulled from immuneACCESS by TCRdb, which kept in-frame rearrangements only. Such tables lose some clones; where checked, under half of the loss comes from unresolved V genes, and the rest has no known cause. Clone size and V and J calls were adopted from that table, with D and trimming inferred from the DNA. This sample is represented by 150,000 to 200,000 clones; roughly 81% of them were singletons. The leading ten clones occupy 2% to 2.5% of the sample.

A remark on this clone: Its antigen is currently not known. Base qualities are missing; no much larger clone stands one base away.

The CDR3 numbers 17 residues from cysteine through phenylalanine. Kept here is only the CDR3 DNA, which spans 51 bases and is read in frame from base 1. As encoded in the germline V gene, CDR1 is SGHTA while CDR2 is FQGNSA. V loses 3 bases, J loses 4 bases, and the germline ends lie 21 bases apart. What the authors observed across the whole study: Because HLA typing was missing for some donors at each locus, association tests included only the typed subset. For the cohort, immune exposure information was limited to CMV serostatus. Some IMGT-functional V segments, including TRBV6-2 and TRBV6-3, could not be told apart with the 87-base-pair reads, so those segments were excluded. The study listed 150 to 200 TCR beta chains as associated with cytomegalovirus. Several of the top co-occurrence clusters appeared to be linked to parvovirus B19, influenza, CMV and Epstein-Barr virus, according to a later analysis. A later genetic analysis reported fewer N-insertions in productive TCRs among donors in an Asian-associated ancestry cluster than the approximately 670-donor mean. According to the authors, the approach could potentially be generalized to other disease states and immunological phenotypes. A later genetic analysis associated a missense DCLRE1C variant with V-gene and J-gene trimming of TCR beta chains, and an independent cohort replicated the association. In this cohort, only TCR beta chains were sequenced, and detectable features were limited by the absence of alpha or paired-chain data. In an earlier analysis of around 600 of the donors, most TCR beta V segments were observed in productive rearrangements about 90% or about 30% of the time, broadly matching IMGT annotations. In a later analysis, HLA-associated TCR beta chains were found to be more clonally expanded and to have lower generation probabilities than equally common non-associated chains. When HLA alleles, especially DR and DQ, strongly co-occurred, TCR associations were difficult to assign to individual alleles. A further reported finding was that TCR beta sequences accurately predicted the HLA-A and HLA-B alleles for most subjects in the first cohort. Presence/absence analyses assumed roughly uniform sequencing depth across donors, an assumption that may not hold. A later analysis associated about 18,000 TCR beta sequences with specific HLA alleles at a false discovery rate of 0.05. Most TCR sequences were seen in very few donors, while some public TCRs were found in many individuals. Because counts were too low, more than 15 rarely observed V segments, including chromosome 9 orphons, were left out of the earlier analysis of roughly 600 of the donors. Cytomegalovirus status was reported to be diagnosed by the classifier with high specificity and sensitivity in both the original and validation cohorts. A later analysis found that most CMV-associated TCR beta chains appeared HLA-restricted, with HLA associations seemingly driven largely by CMV exposure. Linkage disequilibrium might explain the correlated functional status among segregating V segments, but an unknown experimental factor could not be ruled out. The sequencing pipeline was judged likely to have produced a cluster of highly shared sequence variants as a technical artifact. In vitro tests confirmed that three of the cytomegalovirus-associated TCR beta chains recognize cytomegalovirus antigens. In a later analysis, the rate of TCR association differed among HLA loci, with DRB1 alleles having the most associated TCRs and HLA-C alleles having the fewest.

The cohort consisted of some 670 healthy bone marrow donors. At the time of sampling, all cohort members were nominally healthy, though unrecorded immune exposures were likely present. The donor was CMV seropositive and was included in the group of around 300 seropositive cohort members. Each donor provided a peripheral blood sample, and peripheral blood mononuclear cells were used for TCR beta sequencing. Genomic DNA extraction from the blood cell samples was performed with the Qiagen DNeasy Blood Extraction Kit. The clonotype originates from a man younger than 35 in good health and CMV-seropositive. This receptor chain uses TRBV7-2 and TRBJ1-2, with TRBD1 perhaps the D gene, on 5 matching bases. The sample taken for sequencing was PBMCs. The CDR3 protein: CASSFTDGPRGAYGYTF. The nucleotide sequence reads as follows: TGTGCCAGCAGCTTCACAGACGGGCCCCGCGGGGCCTATGGCTACACCTTC.